This paragraph covers one T cell receptor (beta chain) sequence. The CDR3 runs 13 residues. The V gene's germline CDR1 is SGHDT and CDR2 YYEEEE. V shed 6 bases, J shed 6 bases, and the junction held 6 bases outside the gene matches. This entry belongs to a study of Graves' ophthalmopathy and Graves' hyperthyroidism. TCR beta CDR3 regions were amplified from RNA transcripts. Amplification began with first-round RT-PCR using HTBI primers, then second-round multiplex PCR was performed. TCRdb re-called the multiplex PCR reads with MiXCR, one entry per CDR3 protein. The sample lists 650,000 to 900,000 distinct CDR3 sequences, approximately 40% seen once, with about 40% in the top ten.

The TCR originated in an adult man with Graves' ophthalmopathy. Sequencing input: peripheral blood. This chain connects TRBV5-6 to TRBJ2-5; TRBD1 aligns across 9 bases. The CDR3 DNA follows: TGTGCCAGCACCGGGACAGGGACGCAGACCCAGTACTTC. Translating gives CASTGTGTQTQYF.